Below, one TCR beta chain is given with its context. Its antigen is not identified. The entry originates in a study of beta chain features in type 1 diabetes. Findings of the study overall: For Type 1 diabetes patients, all four CD4+ subsets carried TCRB CDR3s that were moderately but significantly shorter.

Investigators reverse transcribed all isolated RNA, so they sequenced expressed TCRB transcripts. Only in-frame clones appear in the TCRdb table, and some are missing; sequencing was by immunoSEQ multiplex PCR. The sample carries 300,000 to 450,000 clones, around 12% recorded once. This receptor was identified in a woman aged 18 to 35 with type 1 diabetes. Sequencing was carried out using naive CD4+ T cells from blood.

The CDR3: CASILSGSPSYEQYF. The CDR3 bases are TGTGCCAGCATCCTTAGCGGGAGTCCATCCTACGAGCAGTACTTC. The rearrangement joins TRBV28 to TRBJ2-7; 9 bases are a match to TRBD2. Germline V lookup: CDR1 MDHEN, CDR2 SYDVKM. The CDR3 sequence is 15 residues long. The J segment lost 1 base and the V segment lost 7 bases, leaving 8 bases of the junction unmatched.